These 14 T cell receptor beta chains were all obtained from the same sample, sequenced in a study of regulatory T cells in long-lasting Graves disease. Time point defined: newly diagnosed GD, antithyroid drugs for less than 3 months. There was RNA extracted from PBMCs, and the TCR library was made from it. Investigators prepared the TCR beta libraries by applying iRepertoire HTBI primers and Arm-PCR of CDR3 regions. In TCRdb, the multiplex PCR reads were re-called with MiXCR into one record per CDR3 protein. Among 540,000 or so distinct CDR3 sequences listed, approximately 12% were seen once. The sample also formed part of further work on T cells in Graves' hyperthyroidism and ophthalmopathy.

Material: peripheral blood mononuclear cells (PBMCs), obtained at new diagnosis, from a patient treated with antithyroid drugs. The source of these receptors is a man aged 25 to 40 with Graves disease.

This clonotype has just a few counts. V is TRBV29-1 and J is TRBJ2-1; 10 positions agree with TRBD2. V lost 7 bases and J lost 3; bases outside the gene matches: 18. From germline, CDR1 is SQVTM and CDR2 ANQGSEA. CDR3 length: 18 amino acids. The CDR3 sequence: CSEIRGLAGGNFYNEQFF. The CDR3 region has the DNA TGCAGCGAGATCAGGGGGTTAGCGGGAGGAAACTTCTACAATGAGCAGTTCTTC.

The J gene is TRBJ1-1, the V gene TRBV24-1; D unresolved. From germline, CDR1 is KGHDR and CDR2 SFDVKD. Trimming removed 5 bases from V and 0 bases from J, with 6 bases in between. The CDR3 is 13 residues long. CDR3 DNA sequence: TGTGCCACCAGTGGCCTTATGAACACTGAAGCTTTCTTT. It encodes CATSGLMNTEAFF.

This clonotype appeared many times. The chain combines TRBV6-5 with TRBJ2-7; 7 nucleotides match TRBD1. The ends lost 4 bases at V and 5 bases at J; junction bases unmatched: 14. CDR3 length: 16 residues. Germline CDR1 and CDR2: MNHEY and SVGAGI. This CDR3 reads CASSLNAGGTSHEQYF. The DNA of the CDR3 is TGTGCCAGCAGTTTGAACGCAGGGGGAACCTCACACGAGCAGTACTTC.

This clonotype was seen many times. The chain is built from TRBV12-3 or TRBV12-4 and TRBJ2-3, with D perhaps TRBD2 (7 bases). V dropped 4 bases and J dropped 5 bases, with 25 bases sitting between them. The CDR3 consists of 18 residues. The CDR3 nucleotides are TGTGCCAGCAGTTCACCCCTTGGGGGGGGCGAGGGAATAGATACGCAGTATTTT. As protein: CASSSPLGGGEGIDTQYF.

Regarding this clonotype: An end of the junction does not agree with germline; a read error may underlie this. This rearrangement joins TRBV5-1 to TRBJ2-5, with D perhaps matching TRBD1 (5 bases). Germline CDR1 is SGHRS and CDR2 is YFSETQ. This CDR3 is 14 amino acids long. The CDR3 DNA sequence: TGCGCCAGCAGTTTTCTCGACAGTCAAGAGACCCAGTGCTTC. Protein sequence: CASSFLDSQETQCF.

This clonotype was recorded many times. V is TRBV29-1 and J is TRBJ2-3; D call uncertain. CDR1 and CDR2 (germline): SQVTM, ANQGSEA. Deletions cut 5 bases from V and 2 bases from J, with 17 bases between. This CDR3 region has 15 residues. The CDR3 DNA is TGCAGCGTTAGCTTGTCGGGCGGCTTCACAGATACGCAGTATTTT. Its protein product is CSVSLSGGFTDTQYF.

The chain joins TRBV12-3 or TRBV12-4 to TRBJ2-3; 11 positions agree with TRBD2. The CDR3 is 16 residues long. With 5 bases clipped from V and 2 bases from J, the junction kept 6 bases outside the gene matches. The chain's CDR3 is CASSVAGLAATDTQYF. In nucleotides, the CDR3 is TGTGCCAGCAGTGTCGCGGGACTAGCGGCCACAGATACGCAGTATTTT.

This clonotype was counted ten times or more. The chain couples TRBV20-1 to TRBJ2-7, with D unresolved. CDR3 size: 14 residues. The germline gives CDR1 DFQATT, CDR2 SNEGSKA (reference sequence). Trimming took 5 bases from V and 2 from J, leaving 16 bases between them. The CDR3 region has the DNA TGCAGTGCTCGACACCAGACTGACACCTACGAGCAGTACTTC. Amino acid sequence: CSARHQTDTYEQYF.

The chain combines TRBV7-9 with TRBJ2-1; 7 nucleotides agree with TRBD2. The V gene end was trimmed by 0 bases and the J gene end by 7 bases; junction bases not matched to a gene: 3. This CDR3 contains 14 residues. Germline V gene data show CDR1 as SEHNR and CDR2 as FQNEAQ (reference sequence). CDR3: CASSLAGTTNEQFF. CDR3 sequence (DNA): TGTGCCAGCAGCTTAGCAGGGACTACGAATGAGCAGTTCTTC.

This clonotype was seen only a few times. The chain employs TRBV18 and TRBJ2-7, with a weak D call TRBD2 (7 bases). Germline V lookup: CDR1 KGHSH, CDR2 LQKENI. V lost 4 bases to trimming and J lost 6 bases, with 19 bases between them. The CDR3 has 15 residues. The CDR3 region is CASSLPAGARGEQYF. Written as DNA, the CDR3 is TGTGCCAGCTCACTCCCCGCGGGGGCAAGAGGCGAGCAGTACTTC.

The chain recombines TRBV6-5 with TRBJ2-2, with D uncertain. This CDR3 has 16 amino acids. Germline loops: CDR1 MNHEY, CDR2 SVGAGI. The V gene lost 0 bases and the J gene lost 2 bases, with 10 bases spanning the gap. This CDR3 is CASSYSPGLNTGELFF. CDR3 coding DNA: TGTGCCAGCAGTTACTCCCCCGGATTAAACACCGGGGAGCTGTTTTTT.

This clonotype was detected many times. CDR3 coding DNA: TGTGCCGCAGGACAGCCCTCCTACGAGCAGTACTTC. Amino acids: CAAGQPSYEQYF. J is TRBJ2-7 and V is TRBV10-3; possible D gene TRBD1, 6 bases. Trimming left V 11 bases short and J 0 bases short, with 11 bases between. Germline loops: CDR1 ENHRY, CDR2 SYGVKD. The CDR3 has 12 amino acids.

Ten or more counts support this clonotype. The V call is TRBV2, the J call TRBJ1-2; D not certain. Germline V gene data show CDR1 as SNHLY and CDR2 as FYNNEI. The V end lost 7 bases, the J end lost 2 bases, and 11 bases lay between the germline ends. This CDR3 spans 13 amino acids. The CDR3 nucleotides are TGTGCCAGCATTTCCGGGTTCAACTATGGCTACACCTTC. Translation gives CASISGFNYGYTF.

Many counts were recorded for this clonotype. The V call is TRBV14, the J call TRBJ2-3; TRBD2 agrees at 7 bases. The CDR3 runs to 16 residues. The J segment lost 2 bases and the V segment lost 3 bases, leaving 8 bases of the junction unmatched. Per germline, CDR1 SGHDN and CDR2 FVKESK. CDR3 nucleotide sequence: TGTGCCAGCAGCCACAGACTAGCCTCCACCACAGATACGCAGTATTTT. Translating it yields CASSHRLASTTDTQYF.